This TCR beta chain was observed in a study of spatial heterogeneity in lung cancer (dated by TCRdb to between 2019 and 2020). Turning to the overall study: The donors were more than 60 patients from the lung TRACERx cohort who had early-stage, untreated non-small cell lung cancer. Follow-up PBMC samples were sequenced whenever available, with the median time to follow-up being about 2 years after resection. Nonsynonymous mutation counts, determined by whole-exome sequencing of tumor tissue, were related to features of the TCR repertoire. In the raw uncorrected reads, each unique combination of TCR and UMI appeared on average more than ten times. Beta-chain transcripts were consistently detected in greater numbers than alpha-chain transcripts, which likely reflects a higher abundance of beta-chain transcripts. At surgery, roughly 220 tumor regions, fewer than 85 matched nontumor lung samples and 56 PBMC samples were TCR-sequenced for both alpha and beta chains. The study quantitatively compared TCR alpha and beta repertoires across multiple tumor regions, matched nontumor lung and blood in non-small cell lung cancer. Overall results and qualifications from the work: Ubiquitous expanded tumor TCRs showed up in blood more often at tumor resection than at routine follow-up. Additional single-cell paired TCR alpha and beta sequencing was considered necessary to confirm, at a functional level, the hypothesis that regional TCRs recognize regional mutations. Only 14 patients were included in comparisons of baseline and follow-up blood repertoires.

Library preparation employed 5' RACE. This sample was sequenced with a NextSeq 500. The TCR library protocol attached a unique molecular identifier to each TCR cDNA molecule to allow correction of PCR and sequencing errors. As for the original processing: TCR identification, UMI-based error correction and CDR3 extraction were all carried out with Decombinator tools. Expanded TCRs were defined as those above a frequency of 2 per 1,000, corresponding to the top 1% of the tumor frequency distribution. Renyi diversity was calculated using the R vegan package after each repertoire was subsampled 100 times to 5,000 TCRs. CDR3 similarity networks were built from amino acid triplet string-kernel similarity, with CDR3s being connected when pairwise similarity was above 0.82. In TCRdb, the public reads were trimmed at Q25 with fastp and aligned with MiXCR, with productive beta chains retained. CDR3 protein sequences are deduplicated, and each keeps its most common genes and DNA. The V and J calls here are based on TCRdb, not the publication. The sample includes 45,000 to 65,000 distinct CDR3 sequences, with around 7.7% observed a single time. The ten largest make up around 38% of the sample.

Per the publication, the time point label means: blood at routine non-recurrence follow-up after resection. Whole RNA extracted from tumor and nontumor lung tissue, or from cryopreserved PBMC samples, was used for TCR sequencing without cell sorting. Only patients with enough RNA available from two or more tumor regions were chosen for TCR sequencing. A remark on this clonotype: Its antigen is not yet known. No base quality values were provided; no much bigger clone lies one nucleotide off.

Per the germline V gene, SGHTA is the CDR1 and FQGNSA is the CDR2. The CDR3 measures 14 amino acids from cysteine to phenylalanine. The CDR3 DNA has 42 bases and is translated from base 1. Trimming at the junction amounts to 0 bases on V and 1 base on J, and the germline ends lie 6 bases apart. Sequencing used PBMCs, obtained at follow-up. In this chain, TRBV7-2 is recombined with TRBJ1-2; the D gene assignment is ambiguous. This sequence originates from a female donor with early-stage non-small cell lung cancer. The nucleotide sequence is given as TGTGCCAGCAGCTTAGCCGGTAATAACTATGGCTACACCTTC. Its coded protein is CASSLAGNNYGYTF. The CDR3, completed at both ends by the reference TRBV7-2 and TRBJ1-2 genes, gives the full variable domain GAGVSQSPSNKVTEKGKDVELRCDPISGHTALYWYRQSLGQGLEFLIYFQGNSAPDKSGLPSDRFSAERTGGSVSTLTIQRTQQEDSAVYLCASSLAGNNYGYTFGSGTRLTVV.